Listed below are T cell receptor beta chains from one sample, sequenced in a study of CD4 and CD8 cells across lung adenocarcinoma regions. TCRdb redid the calling of the PCR reads with MiXCR, one entry per CDR3 protein. The sample records roughly 4,500 distinct CDR3 sequences, 40% to 60% being singletons. The sequencing input was CD4+ T cells from the center of a lung tumor. The source is a female donor with lung adenocarcinoma. The CD4 and CD8 labels of this study may be unreliable. CDR3s include the opening cysteine and the closing phenylalanine or tryptophan. The order of the fields is D gene, V gene, CDR3 length, CDR3 protein. D genes are given only for firm matches.

>TRBD2|TRBV4-1|16
CASSQGPSGSYNEQFF
>NA|TRBV9|14
CASSVQGGSSEQFF
>NA|TRBV4-3|18
CASSRNVGGPTNTGELFF
>NA|TRBV6-1|16
CASSDYRVGGNQPLHF
>NA|TRBV6-1|14
CASSPTLVGFGYTF
>NA|TRBV6-1|15
CASSVTGGSTDTQYF
>NA|TRBV4-1|15
CASSQDGDSTEKLFF
>NA|TRBV28|17
CASSPLWGHTTNEKLFF
>NA|TRBV7-2|14
CASSSGLGTGELFF
>TRBD1|TRBV6-1|14
CASRRGQGPREQYF
>NA|TRBV6-5|14
CASSSAGTGEKLFF
>NA|TRBV6-1|15
CASSDGPPGLYEQYF
>TRBD2|TRBV15|20
CATRASGVRGGAGGPNEQFF
>NA|TRBV9|14
CASSGVRTNYGYTF
>TRBD1|TRBV6-1|15
CASSAWTGGAETQFF
>NA|TRBV7-2|11
CASSGGAGQFF
>NA|TRBV27|14
CASSPLTPYNEQFF
>TRBD1|TRBV6-1|13
CARGVTGKNMQYF
>NA|TRBV7-2|13
CATRLSAKPTQYF
>NA|TRBV27|17
CASSQARGKSSYNEQFF
>NA|TRBV25-1|15
CASSEGVEATDTQYF
>TRBD2|TRBV6-1|15
CASITWAGGFGELFF
>TRBD2|TRBV4-1|15
CASSQELAGVYEQYF
>TRBD1|TRBV10-3|14
CAISEGGSTDTQYF
>TRBD1|TRBV10-2|14
CASTEDRTYTEQFF
>NA|TRBV7-2|13
CASSLGRKDEQYF
>NA|TRBV6-2/TRBV6-3|16
CASSSAGLSSYNEQFF
>NA|TRBV6-4|17
CASSERWGKATYNEQFF
>TRBD1|TRBV6-1|16
CASSARDRGLRETQYF
>TRBD1|TRBV27|12
CLRGPGQDTQYF
>NA|TRBV6-1|16
CASSRLGGDPTDEQFF
>NA|TRBV6-5|15
CASSYWAGESYEQFF
>NA|TRBV20-1|14
CSARDGDTYNEQFF
>TRBD2|TRBV6-1|16
CASSEALAGPQETQYF
>NA|TRBV6-1|14
CASSEASGGYGYTF
>TRBD2|TRBV30|14
CAWSRREKVDEQFF
>TRBD2|TRBV10-3|16
CAISLGGAGGKNTQYF
>NA|TRBV6-1|20
CASSEAASPLFAGTPAEQFF
>TRBD1|TRBV30|14
CAWTTGTGYNEQFF
>NA|TRBV23-1|14
CAGDEGEDTDTQYF
>TRBD2|TRBV24-1|17
CATSDALAGGGQETQFF
>NA|TRBV6-1|14
CASSPRRGQNEQFF
>NA|TRBV30|14
CAWSILVGSNEQFF
>NA|TRBV6-1|13
CASSEAAGLAEYF
>NA|TRBV14|12
CASSKRVTEAFF
>NA|TRBV6-1|12
CASSEQRNGYTF